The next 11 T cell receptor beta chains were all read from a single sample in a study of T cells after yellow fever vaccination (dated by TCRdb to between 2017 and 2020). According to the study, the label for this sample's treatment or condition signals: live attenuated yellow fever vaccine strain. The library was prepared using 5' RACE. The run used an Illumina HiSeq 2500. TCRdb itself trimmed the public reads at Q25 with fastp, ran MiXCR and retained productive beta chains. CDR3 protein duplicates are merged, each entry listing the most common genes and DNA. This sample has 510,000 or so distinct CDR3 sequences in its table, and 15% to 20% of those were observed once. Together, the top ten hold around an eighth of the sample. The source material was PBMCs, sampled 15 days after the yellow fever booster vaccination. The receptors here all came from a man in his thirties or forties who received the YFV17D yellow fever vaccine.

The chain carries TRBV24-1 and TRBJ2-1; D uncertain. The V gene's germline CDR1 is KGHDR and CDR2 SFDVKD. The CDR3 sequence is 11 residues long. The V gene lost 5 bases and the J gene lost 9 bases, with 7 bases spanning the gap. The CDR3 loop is CATSGFGEQFF. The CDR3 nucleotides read TGTGCCACCAGTGGCTTCGGTGAGCAGTTCTTC.

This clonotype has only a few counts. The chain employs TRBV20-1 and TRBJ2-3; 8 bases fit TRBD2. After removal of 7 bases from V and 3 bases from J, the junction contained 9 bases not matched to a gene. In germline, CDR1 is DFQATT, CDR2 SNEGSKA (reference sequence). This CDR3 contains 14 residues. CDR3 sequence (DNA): TGCAGTGTCCCTTTAAGCGGGAGTACAGATACGCAGTATTTT. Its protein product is CSVPLSGSTDTQYF.

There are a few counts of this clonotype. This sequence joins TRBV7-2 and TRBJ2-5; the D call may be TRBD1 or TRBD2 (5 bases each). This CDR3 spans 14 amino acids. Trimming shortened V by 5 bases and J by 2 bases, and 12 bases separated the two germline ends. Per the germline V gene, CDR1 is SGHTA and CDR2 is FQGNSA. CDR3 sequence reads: CASSTGLSQETQYF. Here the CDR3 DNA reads TGTGCCAGCAGCACAGGACTGTCACAAGAGACCCAGTACTTC.

The CDR3 protein is CASSLRVVYNEQFF. The CDR3 DNA reads TGTGCCAGCAGTTTAAGGGTAGTGTACAATGAGCAGTTCTTC. The chain carries TRBV28 and TRBJ2-1; D call uncertain. Germline-derived CDR1 and CDR2 are MDHEN and SYDVKM. The V end lost 2 bases, the J end lost 4 bases, and 9 bases lay between the germline ends. The CDR3 loop spans 14 amino acids.

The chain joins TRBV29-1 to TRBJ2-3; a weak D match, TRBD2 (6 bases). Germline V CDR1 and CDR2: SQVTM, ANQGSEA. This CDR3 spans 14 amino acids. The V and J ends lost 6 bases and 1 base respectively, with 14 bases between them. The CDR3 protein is CSVILPGGTDTQYF. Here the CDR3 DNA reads TGCAGCGTCATCCTGCCGGGGGGCACAGATACGCAGTATTTT.

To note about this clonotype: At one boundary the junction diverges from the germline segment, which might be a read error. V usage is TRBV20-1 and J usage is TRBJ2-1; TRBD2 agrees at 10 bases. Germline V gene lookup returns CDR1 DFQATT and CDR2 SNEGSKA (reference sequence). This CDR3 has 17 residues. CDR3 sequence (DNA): TGCCGTGCTAGGGTTCTAGGTTCTAGCGGGAGAAGGAATGAGCAGTTCTTC. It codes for CRARVLGSSGRRNEQFF.

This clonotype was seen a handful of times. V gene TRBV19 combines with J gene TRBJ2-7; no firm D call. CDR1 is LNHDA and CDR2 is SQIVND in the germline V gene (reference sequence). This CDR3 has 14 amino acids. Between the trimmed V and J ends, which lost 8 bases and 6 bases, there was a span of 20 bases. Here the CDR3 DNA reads TGTGCCAGTCAGAACCTTCCGGTGTCGGGCGAGCAGTACTTC. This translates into CASQNLPVSGEQYF.

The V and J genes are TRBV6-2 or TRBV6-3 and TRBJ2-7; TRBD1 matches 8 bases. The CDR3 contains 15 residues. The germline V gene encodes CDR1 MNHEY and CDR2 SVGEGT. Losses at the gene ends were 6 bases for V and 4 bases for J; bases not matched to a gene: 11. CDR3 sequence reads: CASRRAQGGGYEQYF. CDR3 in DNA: TGTGCCAGCAGGAGGGCACAGGGGGGAGGATACGAGCAGTACTTC.

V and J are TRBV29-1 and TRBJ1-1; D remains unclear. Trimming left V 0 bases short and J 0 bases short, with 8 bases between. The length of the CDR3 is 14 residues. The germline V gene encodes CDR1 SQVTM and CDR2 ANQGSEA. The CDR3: CSVEEARMNTEAFF. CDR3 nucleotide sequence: TGCAGCGTTGAAGAGGCCCGAATGAACACTGAAGCTTTCTTT.

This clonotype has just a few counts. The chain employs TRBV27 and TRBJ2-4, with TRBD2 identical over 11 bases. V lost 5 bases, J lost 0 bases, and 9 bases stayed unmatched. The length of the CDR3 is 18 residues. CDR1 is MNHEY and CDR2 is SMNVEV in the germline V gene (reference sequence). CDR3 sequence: CASSVGTSGVLAKNIQYF. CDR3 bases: TGTGCCAGCAGTGTAGGGACTAGCGGAGTACTAGCCAAAAACATTCAGTACTTC.

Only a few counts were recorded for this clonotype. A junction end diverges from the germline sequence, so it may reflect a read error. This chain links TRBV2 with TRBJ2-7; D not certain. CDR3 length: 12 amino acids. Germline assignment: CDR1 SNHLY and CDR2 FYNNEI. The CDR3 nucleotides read TGTGCCACCCCGGGTAAGGGCGAGGAGCCGTACTTC. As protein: CATPGKGEEPYF.